Each of the 13 T cell receptor beta chains below was sequenced from the same sample in a study of T cell responses to AZD1222 COVID-19 vaccine. Data came from immunoSEQ multiplex PCR; TCRdb stores just in-frame clones and leaves some out. The sample holds over 110,000 clones; 90% to 95% are singletons and the top ten take 4.5% to 5.5%. The sample in question was peripheral blood, obtained on day 0 of AZD1222 vaccination. The source is an adult in good health.

The chain carries TRBV4-1 and TRBJ1-2; D is undetermined. Germline values: CDR1 MGHRA, CDR2 YSYEKL. Trimming took off 0 bases at V and 2 bases at J, with 16 bases between the two ends. The CDR3 loop spans 17 amino acids. CDR3 residues: CASSQDLGQAPNYGYTF. DNA for the CDR3: TGCGCCAGCAGCCAAGATCTTGGGCAGGCGCCCAACTATGGCTACACCTTC.

V gene TRBV11-3 combines with J gene TRBJ2-1; D is unclear. The CDR3 loop spans 16 amino acids. V was clipped by 5 bases and J by 7 bases, with 21 bases between them. Germline V CDR1 and CDR2: SGHNT, YENEEA. The chain's CDR3 is CASSPLTRADVNEQFF. CDR3 bases: TGTGCCAGCAGCCCCCTGACTCGAGCCGACGTGAATGAGCAGTTCTTC. Full variable domain (missing parts from reference TRBV11-3 and TRBJ2-1): EAGVVQSPRYKIIEKKQPVAFWCNPISGHNTLYWYLQNLGQGPELLIRYENEEAVDDSQLPKDRFSAERLKGVDSTLKIQPAELGDSAVYLCASSPLTRADVNEQFFGPGTRLTVL.

The chain uses TRBV11-2 and TRBJ2-7; 9 nucleotides match TRBD1. The CDR3 sequence is 14 residues long. V lost 5 bases and J lost 4; bases outside the gene matches: 6. Germline assignment: CDR1 SGHAT and CDR2 FQNNGV. The CDR3 bases are TGTGCCAGCAGCCCCGGGACAGGGCCTTACGAGCAGTACTTC. As protein: CASSPGTGPYEQYF. Combining the CDR3 with reference TRBV11-2 and TRBJ2-7 gives the whole variable domain EAGVAQSPRYKIIEKRQSVAFWCNPISGHATLYWYQQILGQGPKLLIQFQNNGVVDDSQLPKDRFSAERLKGVDSTLKIQPAKLEDSAVYLCASSPGTGPYEQYFGPGTRLTVT.

V gene TRBV5-4 combines with J gene TRBJ2-3; TRBD2 matches 7 bases. Germline V gene sequence: CDR1 SGHNT, CDR2 YYREEE (reference sequence). The CDR3 runs 15 residues. V was pared by 5 bases and J by 0 bases, with 6 bases of the junction left unmatched. For the CDR3, the DNA is TGTGCCAGCAGACCGGGAGGAACTAGCACAGATACGCAGTATTTT. Translating gives CASRPGGTSTDTQYF.

This clone is a singleton in its sample. This rearrangement joins TRBV5-1 to TRBJ1-2, with D uncertain. The CDR3 covers 14 residues. Deletions cut 4 bases from V and 0 bases from J, with 10 bases between. The germline CDR1 and CDR2 sequences are SGHRS and YFSETQ. The DNA of the CDR3 is TGCGCCAGCAGCGGTTCGGGTTCTAACTATGGCTACACCTTC. It specifies CASSGSGSNYGYTF.

The J gene is TRBJ1-5, the V gene TRBV12-5, with D unclear. CDR3 size: 13 residues. The V gene lost 6 bases and the J gene lost 6 bases, with 12 bases spanning the gap. Germline-derived CDR1 and CDR2 are LGHNT and FRNRAP. The CDR3 protein is CASGPEGGQPQHF. In nucleotides, the CDR3 is TGTGCTAGTGGGCCAGAGGGAGGTCAGCCCCAGCATTTT.

V gene TRBV10-1 combines with J gene TRBJ1-2; no clear D. From germline, CDR1 is WNHNN and CDR2 SYGVQD (reference sequence). The CDR3 contains 13 residues. The V end lost 8 bases, the J end lost 5 bases, and 15 bases lay between the germline ends. The CDR3, as DNA: TGCGCCAGCTCCCCGGGGATCGATTATGGCTACACCTTC. Protein: CASSPGIDYGYTF.

The J gene is TRBJ2-3, the V gene TRBV29-1; TRBD2 might be the D (6 bases). Trimming took off 0 bases at V and 12 bases at J, with 16 bases between the two ends. The germline gives CDR1 SQVTM, CDR2 ANQGSEA. The CDR3 is 13 amino acids. In nucleotides, the CDR3 is TGCAGCGTTGAAGATAAGGGACTTCTCTCTCAGTATTTT. Protein product: CSVEDKGLLSQYF.

The V and J genes are TRBV7-9 and TRBJ2-5, with D maybe TRBD2 (5 bases). V was pared by 3 bases and J by 5 bases, with 10 bases between. The V gene's germline CDR1 is SEHNR and CDR2 FQNEAQ (reference sequence). The CDR3 covers 13 residues. The CDR3 DNA reads TGTGCCAGCAGCTTCAGAGGGTTGGAGACCCAGTACTTC. Translation gives CASSFRGLETQYF. The variable domain in full, with the rest retrieved from reference TRBV7-9 and TRBJ2-5, is DTGVSQNPRHKITKRGQNVTFRCDPISEHNRLYWYRQTLGQGPEFLTYFQNEAQLEKSRLLSDRFSAERPKGSFSTLEIQRTEQGDSAMYLCASSFRGLETQYFGPGTRLLVL.

This chain uses TRBV7-6 with TRBJ2-5, with 8 bases identical to TRBD2. Germline V gene data show CDR1 as SGHVS and CDR2 as FNYEAQ. The length of the CDR3 is 17 residues. The junction had 11 bases not matched to a gene; V was cut back by 5 bases and J by 0 bases. CDR3 region: CASSPDPSGRYQETQYF. Here the CDR3 DNA reads TGTGCCAGCAGCCCAGACCCTAGCGGGCGGTACCAAGAGACCCAGTACTTC.

The chain uses TRBV6-5 and TRBJ1-1; D unresolved. There are 13 residues in the CDR3. Germline CDR1 is MNHEY and CDR2 is SVGAGI. Deletions cut 8 bases from V and 4 bases from J, with 14 bases between. In DNA form, the CDR3 reads TGTGCCAGCGGGTTTTCATGGGGCACTGAAGCTTTCTTT. Translated, it gives CASGFSWGTEAFF.

Comment on this clone: One end of the junction varies from germline; a read error may be responsible. This chain uses TRBV3-1 (or the pseudogene TRBV3-2) with TRBJ1-1; 7 bases match TRBD1. Germline-derived CDR1 and CDR2 are LGHDT and YNNKEL (reference sequence). The CDR3 extends over 13 amino acids. For the CDR3, the DNA is TGTGCCAGCAGCCAAGATCCGGACAGGCCTTACTCATTT. Translated, it gives CASSQDPDRPYSF.

This chain joins TRBV5-1 and TRBJ1-1; 9 positions match TRBD1. Germline trimming cut 4 bases from V and 8 bases from J; bases unmatched to any gene: 3. The CDR3 runs 12 residues. The V gene's germline CDR1 is SGHRS and CDR2 YFSETQ. In DNA, the CDR3 is TGCGCCAGCAGCCCCGGGACAGGGGAAGCTTTCTTT. The encoded protein is CASSPGTGEAFF.